The sequence of this T cell receptor beta chain was determined in a study of TIL therapy for anti-PD-1-resistant metastatic lung cancer. The junction had 10 bases not matched to a gene; V was cut back by 4 bases and J by 3 bases. The length of the CDR3 is 15 residues. The germline CDR1 and CDR2 sequences are SGHNT and YYREEE (reference sequence). Sequencing used immunoSEQ v3. Profiling relied on immunoSEQ multiplex PCR, and the TCRdb table lists in-frame clones only, not all of them. The sample carries just under 60,000 clones, 70% to 75% recorded once. Time point specified: pre-treatment sample, taken before nivolumab and TIL therapy.

The rearrangement joins TRBV5-4 to TRBJ2-7; 7 nucleotides align to TRBD1. The sequence was collected from a person aged 25-79 years with non-small cell lung cancer. The sequencing used blood, collected at baseline. CDR3 DNA: TGTGCCAGCAGCCTCCCCCCCCGGGACAGCTACGAGCAGTACTTC. The encoded protein is CASSLPPRDSYEQYF. The whole variable domain, remainder taken from reference TRBV5-4 and TRBJ2-7, is ETGVTQSPTHLIKTRGQQVTLRCSSQSGHNTVSWYQQALGQGPQFIFQYYREEENGRGNFPPRFSGLQFPNYSSELNVNALELDDSALYLCASSLPPRDSYEQYFGPGTRLTVT.